Sequencing of this T cell receptor beta chain was carried out in a study of T-cell reconstitution after alpha-beta-depleted transplantation in children. The germline V and J ends were trimmed by 2 bases and 0 bases, with 7 bases remaining between them. Germline assignment: CDR1 MNHEY and CDR2 SVGAGI. The CDR3 consists of 15 residues. General study results and limits: Recipient T cells and thymic progenitors that survived were the source of the high TCRbeta diversity seen at day 60 in some patients. T-cell counts and diversity at one year following transplant were attributed mainly to newly produced T cells.

This clonotype has only a few counts. What it binds is not known. A library of TCRbeta sequences, prepared with unique molecular identifiers, was generated. A single record per CDR3 protein comes from TCRdb applying MiXCR to the PCR reads. The sample holds around 450,000 distinct CDR3 sequences; roughly 10% are singletons and the top ten take just over 2%. The chain combines TRBV6-5 with TRBJ2-2; D not resolved. The source is a child between 2 and 9 years old with inherited bone marrow failure, due to receive a stem cell transplant. The material was PBMCs, obtained before TCRalphabeta/CD19-depleted stem cell transplant. CDR3 DNA sequence: TGTGCCAGCAGTTACGGAACCCCGAACACCGGGGAGCTGTTTTTT. It codes for CASSYGTPNTGELFF.